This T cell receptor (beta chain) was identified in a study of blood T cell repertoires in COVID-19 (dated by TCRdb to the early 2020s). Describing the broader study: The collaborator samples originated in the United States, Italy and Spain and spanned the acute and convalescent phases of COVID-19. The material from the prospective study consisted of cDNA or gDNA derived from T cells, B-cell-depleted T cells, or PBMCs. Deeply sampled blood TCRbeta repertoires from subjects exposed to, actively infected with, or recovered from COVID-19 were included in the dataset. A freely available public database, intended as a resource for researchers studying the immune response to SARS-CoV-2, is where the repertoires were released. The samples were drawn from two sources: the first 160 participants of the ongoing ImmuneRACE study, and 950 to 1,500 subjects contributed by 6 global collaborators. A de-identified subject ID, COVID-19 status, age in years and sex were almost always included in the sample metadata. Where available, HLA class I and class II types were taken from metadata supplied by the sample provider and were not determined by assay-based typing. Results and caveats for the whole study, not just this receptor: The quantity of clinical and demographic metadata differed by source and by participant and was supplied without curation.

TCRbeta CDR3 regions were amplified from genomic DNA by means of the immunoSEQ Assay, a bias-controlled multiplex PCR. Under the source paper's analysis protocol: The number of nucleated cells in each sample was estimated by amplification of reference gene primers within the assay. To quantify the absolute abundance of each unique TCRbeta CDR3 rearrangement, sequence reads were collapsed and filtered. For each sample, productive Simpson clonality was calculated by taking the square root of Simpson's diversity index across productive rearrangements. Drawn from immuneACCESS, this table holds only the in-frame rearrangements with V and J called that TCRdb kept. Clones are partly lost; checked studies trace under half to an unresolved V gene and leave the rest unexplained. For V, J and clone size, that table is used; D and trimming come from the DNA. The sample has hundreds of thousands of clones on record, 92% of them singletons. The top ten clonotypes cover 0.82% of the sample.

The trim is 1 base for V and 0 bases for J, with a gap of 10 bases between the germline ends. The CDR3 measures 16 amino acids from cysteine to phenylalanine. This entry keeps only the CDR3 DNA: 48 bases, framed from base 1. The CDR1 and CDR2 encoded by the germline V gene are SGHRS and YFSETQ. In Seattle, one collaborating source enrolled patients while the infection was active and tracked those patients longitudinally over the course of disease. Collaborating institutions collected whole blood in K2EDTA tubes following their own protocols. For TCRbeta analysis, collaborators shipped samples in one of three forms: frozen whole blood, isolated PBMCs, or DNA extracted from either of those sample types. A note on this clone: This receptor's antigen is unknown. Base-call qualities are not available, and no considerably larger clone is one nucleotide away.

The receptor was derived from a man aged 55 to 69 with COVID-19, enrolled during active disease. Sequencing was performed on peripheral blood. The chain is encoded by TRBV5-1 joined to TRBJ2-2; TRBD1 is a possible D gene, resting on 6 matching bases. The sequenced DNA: TGCGCCAGCAGCTTGAAGGGGGTCCCGAACACCGGGGAGCTGTTTTTT. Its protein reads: CASSLKGVPNTGELFF. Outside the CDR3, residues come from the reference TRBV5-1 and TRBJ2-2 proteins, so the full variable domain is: KAGVTQTPRYLIKTRGQQVTLSCSPISGHRSVSWYQQTPGQGLQFLFEYFSETQRNKGNFPGRFSGRQFSNSRSEMNVSTLELGDSALYLCASSLKGVPNTGELFFGEGSRLTVL.